Presented here are 11 T cell receptor beta chains from one specimen sequenced in a study of identifying expanded T cells in peripheral blood. Libraries were prepared by immunoSEQ multiplex PCR; TCRdb keeps only in-frame clonotypes and omits some of them. The sample shows 130,000 or so clones, about 80% of them seen only once. The sample comprised blood. The source of these receptors is a person aged 18-69 years in good health.

V is TRBV30 and J is TRBJ2-7; 7 positions match TRBD2. The CDR3 sequence is 17 residues long. Germline CDR1 is GTSNPN and CDR2 is SVGIG (reference sequence). Losses at the gene ends were 2 bases for V and 0 bases for J; bases not matched to a gene: 13. The CDR3 loop reads CAWSPSRDYQNSYEQYF. DNA for the CDR3: TGTGCCTGGAGTCCTTCGCGGGACTATCAAAACTCCTACGAGCAGTACTTC.

The chain recombines TRBV10-3 with TRBJ1-1, with D tentatively TRBD1 (5 bases). The germline CDR1 and CDR2 sequences are ENHRY and SYGVKD. This CDR3 contains 15 residues. V gave up 5 bases and J gave up 5 bases, with 18 bases separating them. In DNA, the CDR3 is TGTGCCATCAGTCAGGGCGAAGGTATGAGGACTGAAGCTTTCTTT. It specifies CAISQGEGMRTEAFF.

This clone appeared once. The chain uses TRBV10-3 and TRBJ2-7, with D unresolved. Germline loops: CDR1 ENHRY, CDR2 SYGVKD. This CDR3 comprises 11 residues. With 3 bases removed from V and 5 bases from J, the gap between germline ends came to 5 bases. CDR3 bases: TGTGCCATCAGTGATGGGGACGAGCAGTACTTC. As protein: CAISDGDEQYF.

The rearrangement joins TRBV21-1 to TRBJ1-4. TRBV21-1 represents a pseudogene. The CDR3 loop spans 15 amino acids. CDR3 sequence reads: CASSTRRAENEKLFF. CDR3 bases: TGTGCCAGCAGCACCCGACGGGCTGAAAATGAAAAACTGTTTTTT.

The chain employs TRBV29-1 and TRBJ2-2, with D possibly being TRBD1 (6 bases). The germline gives CDR1 SQVTM, CDR2 ANQGSEA. Trimming took 7 bases from V and 3 from J, leaving 9 bases between them. This CDR3 comprises 12 residues. The DNA of the CDR3 is TGCAGCGGGGGACACTACACCGGGGAGCTGTTTTTT. This encodes CSGGHYTGELFF.

The V and J genes are TRBV11-2 and TRBJ2-2; D not certain. CDR1 and CDR2 from the germline V gene are SGHAT and FQNNGV. V lost 8 bases to trimming and J lost 8 bases, with 24 bases between them. There are 16 residues in the CDR3. The CDR3 DNA reads as TGTGCCAGCCTTAGTCCCCCCGGTATCCTCGGGGGGGAGCTGTTTTTT. Its translation is CASLSPPGILGGELFF. The complete variable domain, with remaining parts taken from reference TRBV11-2 and TRBJ2-2, reads EAGVAQSPRYKIIEKRQSVAFWCNPISGHATLYWYQQILGQGPKLLIQFQNNGVVDDSQLPKDRFSAERLKGVDSTLKIQPAKLEDSAVYLCASLSPPGILGGELFFGEGSRLTVL.

The chain is built from TRBV30 and TRBJ1-1; perhaps TRBD1 as D (6 bases). The CDR3 totals 12 residues. CDR1 and CDR2 (germline): GTSNPN, SVGIG (reference sequence). Trimming removed 8 bases at V and 5 bases at J, with 15 bases between. The CDR3 loop is CALRGGPTEAFF. The CDR3 DNA reads TGTGCCCTACGGGGGGGCCCGACTGAAGCTTTCTTT. The full variable domain, completed using reference TRBV30 and TRBJ1-1, is SQTIHQWPATLVQPVGSPLSLECTVEGTSNPNLYWYRQAAGRGLQLLFYSVGIGQISSEVPQNLSASRPQDRQFILSSKKLLLSDSGFYLCALRGGPTEAFFGQGTRLTVV.

This chain joins TRBV27 and TRBJ1-3; 7 positions agree with TRBD1. Unmatched junction bases numbered 4, after V lost 5 bases and J lost 0 bases. Germline V gene lookup returns CDR1 MNHEY and CDR2 SMNVEV (reference sequence). The CDR3 loop spans 15 amino acids. The CDR3 sequence is CASSDRAHSGNTIYF. CDR3 coding DNA: TGTGCCAGCAGTGACAGGGCCCACTCTGGAAACACCATATATTTT.

CDR3: CASSLATGGYEQYF. The CDR3 DNA sequence: TGCGCCAGCAGCTTGGCGACAGGTGGTTACGAGCAGTACTTC. The gene calls are TRBV5-1 and TRBJ2-7; D might be TRBD1 (6 bases). Trimming removed 0 bases at V and 4 bases at J, with 11 bases between. Germline V CDR1 and CDR2: SGHRS, YFSETQ. The CDR3 is 14 residues long.

The rearrangement uses TRBV19 and TRBJ1-2, with D tentatively TRBD1 (6 bases). The V and J ends lost 4 bases and 4 bases respectively, with 10 bases between them. The germline V gene encodes CDR1 LNHDA and CDR2 SQIVND (reference sequence). The CDR3 length is 13 residues. CDR3 sequence reads: CASSTGHFYGYTF. The CDR3 DNA is TGTGCCAGTAGTACGGGACACTTCTATGGCTACACCTTC.

The rearrangement joins TRBV2 to TRBJ1-2; D is uncertain. The CDR3 extends over 14 amino acids. Trimming removed 4 bases at V and 3 bases at J, with 12 bases between. Germline V lookup: CDR1 SNHLY, CDR2 FYNNEI. The CDR3 loop reads CASSGTGRDYGYTF. The CDR3 nucleotides are TGTGCCAGCAGTGGTACCGGGCGGGACTATGGCTACACCTTC.